Listed below are T cell receptor beta chains from one sample, sequenced in a study of cytomegalovirus exposure and HLA in healthy donors. Method: immunoSEQ multiplex PCR; TCRdb's copy keeps in-frame clones and lacks some. In the table there are about 60,000 clones, 95% to 96% of which are singletons. The sample taken for sequencing was PBMCs. Receptors were obtained from a man between 18 and 29 years old in good health and CMV-seronegative. CDR3s include the opening cysteine and the closing phenylalanine or tryptophan. The D gene is left open where the match is weak. Clone size appears in some rows only: once, few, many, or a class for an expanded clone.

D | J | length | V | size | CDR3 | DNA
- | TRBJ2-3 | 14 | TRBV5-4 | - | CASSSTGFPDTQYF | TGTGCCAGCAGCTCGACAGGTTTCCCAGATACGCAGTATTTT
- | TRBJ2-3 | 14 | TRBV7-9 | - | CASSLAGEVDTQYF | TGTGCCAGCAGCTTAGCAGGGGAGGTAGATACGCAGTATTTT
- | TRBJ2-2 | 13 | TRBV7-2 | - | CASTVTVTGELFF | TGTGCCAGCACTGTGACAGTCACCGGGGAGCTGTTTTTT
TRBD2 | TRBJ2-5 | 16 | TRBV19 | once | CASSVAGTSGIETQYF | TGTGCCAGTAGTGTCGCCGGGACTAGCGGGATTGAGACCCAGTACTTC
TRBD2 | TRBJ2-3 | 17 | TRBV5-1 | - | CASSPRRASGSPDTQYF | TGCGCCAGCAGCCCAAGGAGGGCTAGCGGGAGTCCAGATACGCAGTATTTT
- | TRBJ2-3 | 14 | TRBV2 | - | CASSDWDSTDTQYF | TGTGCCAGCAGTGATTGGGACTCCACAGATACGCAGTATTTT
- | TRBJ2-7 | 12 | TRBV27 | - | CASRGLSYEQYF | TGTGCCAGCAGGGGGCTTAGTTACGAGCAGTACTTC
TRBD1 | TRBJ2-5 | 15 | TRBV7-9 | - | CASSIDGTDQETQYF | TGTGCCAGCAGCATCGACGGGACAGACCAAGAGACCCAGTACTTC
- | TRBJ2-7 | 13 | TRBV7-9 | - | CASSLVEGDEQYF | TGTGCCAGCAGCTTAGTTGAAGGGGACGAGCAGTACTTC
TRBD1 | TRBJ2-1 | 14 | TRBV29-1 | - | CSVGQRATGLEQFF | TGCAGCGTTGGGCAAAGAGCGACAGGGCTTGAGCAGTTCTTC
TRBD2 | TRBJ2-7 | 18 | TRBV5-1 | once | CASSRGQGPAGGPYEQYF | TGCGCCAGCAGCAGAGGACAGGGCCCAGCGGGAGGGCCCTACGAGCAGTACTTC
TRBD2 | TRBJ2-5 | 19 | TRBV5-4 | once | CASSSSTTSGRAGLETQYF | TGTGCCAGCAGCTCTAGCACGACTAGCGGGAGGGCGGGCTTAGAGACCCAGTACTTC
- | TRBJ2-1 | 15 | TRBV6-1 | once | CASSEASRGGNEQFF | TGTGCCAGCAGTGAAGCGTCTAGAGGAGGCAATGAGCAGTTCTTC
- | TRBJ1-3 | 15 | TRBV7-3 | - | CASSLRSISGNTIYF | TGTGCCAGCAGCTTAAGGTCTATCTCTGGAAACACCATATATTTT
TRBD2 | TRBJ2-1 | 15 | TRBV11-3 | - | CASSLEPGGWGEQFF | TGTGCCAGCAGCTTAGAACCGGGGGGGTGGGGTGAGCAGTTCTTC
- | TRBJ1-1 | 13 | TRBV29-1 | - | CSVLKPLNTEAFF | TGCAGCGTCCTTAAGCCCCTGAACACTGAAGCTTTCTTT
- | TRBJ2-6 | 17 | TRBV19 | - | CASSIRTDSSGANVLTF | TGTGCCAGTAGTATACGCACGGACTCCTCTGGGGCCAACGTCCTGACTTTC
TRBD2 | TRBJ2-5 | 16 | TRBV6-5 | - | CASSYLPPGGQETQYF | TGTGCCAGCAGTTACCTCCCCCCGGGAGGGCAAGAGACCCAGTACTTC
TRBD2 | TRBJ2-7 | 17 | TRBV5-1 | - | CASSPGTSGRADYEQYF | TGCGCCAGCAGCCCCGGGACTAGCGGGAGGGCTGACTACGAGCAGTACTTC
- | TRBJ2-7 | 12 | TRBV29-1 | - | CSVGTNYEEQYF | TGCAGCGTTGGAACGAACTACGAGGAGCAGTACTTC
- | TRBJ2-1 | 13 | TRBV9 | - | CASSGSRGNEQFF | TGTGCCAGCAGCGGGAGTAGGGGAAATGAGCAGTTCTTC
TRBD1 | TRBJ1-1 | 11 | TRBV28 | - | CGIQGMSEAFF | TGTGGAATACAGGGGATGAGCGAAGCTTTCTTT
- | TRBJ2-7 | 18 | TRBV7-9 | - | CASSLSTTGAGVFYEQYF | TGTGCCAGCAGCTTATCGACGACGGGGGCGGGAGTATTCTACGAGCAGTACTTC
TRBD1 | TRBJ1-2 | 13 | TRBV30 | - | CAWSEQGYYGYTF | TGTGCCTGGAGTGAACAGGGGTACTATGGCTACACCTTC
TRBD2 | TRBJ2-1 | 15 | TRBV6-4 | medium-sized | CASSDSTSGSNEQFF | TGTGCCAGCAGTGACTCGACTAGCGGGAGCAATGAGCAGTTCTTC
TRBD1 | TRBJ2-3 | 13 | TRBV7-8 | - | CASNRGLADTQYF | TGTGCCAGCAACAGGGGGCTGGCAGATACGCAGTATTTT
- | TRBJ2-7 | 13 | TRBV5-4 | - | CASSFGSPYEQYF | TGTGCCAGCAGTTTCGGTTCTCCCTACGAGCAGTACTTC
- | TRBJ1-1 | 14 | TRBV27 | - | CASTPLTGNTEAFF | TGTGCCAGCACCCCCCTCACTGGGAACACTGAAGCTTTCTTT
TRBD1 | TRBJ2-2 | 16 | TRBV6-5 | - | CASSSPGQGYTGELFF | TGTGCCAGCAGTTCTCCGGGACAGGGATACACCGGGGAGCTGTTTTTT
- | TRBJ1-1 | 12 | TRBV30 | - | CAWSVLRTEAFF | TGTGCCTGGAGTGTACTTCGGACTGAAGCTTTCTTT
- | TRBJ2-2 | 14 | TRBV9 | - | CASSALPVAGELFF | TGTGCCAGCAGCGCCCTCCCAGTCGCCGGGGAGCTGTTTTTT
TRBD1 | TRBJ2-3 | 14 | TRBV28 | - | CASSTTGDTDTQYF | TGTGCCAGCTCAACGACAGGGGACACAGATACGCAGTATTTT
- | TRBJ2-2 | 17 | TRBV28 | - | CASSSLDDPEDTGELFF | TGTGCCAGCAGTTCGCTAGATGACCCGGAGGACACCGGGGAGCTGTTTTTT